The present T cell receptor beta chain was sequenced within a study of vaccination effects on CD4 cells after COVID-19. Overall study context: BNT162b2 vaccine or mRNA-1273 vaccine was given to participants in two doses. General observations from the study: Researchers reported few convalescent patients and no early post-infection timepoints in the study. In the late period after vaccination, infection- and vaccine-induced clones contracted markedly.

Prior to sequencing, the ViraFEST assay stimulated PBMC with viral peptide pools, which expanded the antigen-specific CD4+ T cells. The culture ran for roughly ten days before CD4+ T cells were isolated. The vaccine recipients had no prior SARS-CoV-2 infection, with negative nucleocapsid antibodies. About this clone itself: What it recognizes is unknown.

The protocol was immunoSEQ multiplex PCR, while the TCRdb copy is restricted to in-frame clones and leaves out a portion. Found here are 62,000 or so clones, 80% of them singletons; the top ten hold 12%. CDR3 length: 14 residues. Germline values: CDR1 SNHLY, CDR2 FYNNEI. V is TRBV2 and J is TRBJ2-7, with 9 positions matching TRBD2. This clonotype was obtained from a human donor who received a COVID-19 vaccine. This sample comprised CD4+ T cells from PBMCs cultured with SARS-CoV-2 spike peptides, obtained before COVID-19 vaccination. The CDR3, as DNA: TGTACCAGCAGCCTGGGACTAGCCTCCTACGAGCAGTACGTC. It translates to CTSSLGLASYEQYV.